This record covers a single T cell receptor (beta chain). The sample originates from a study of blood T cell repertoires in COVID-19. In the study overall: Sources were T cells, B-cell-depleted T cells, or PBMCs; the material itself was cDNA or gDNA.

CDR1 SEHNR and CDR2 FQNEAQ come from the germline V gene (reference sequence). This CDR3 has 16 amino acids. V lost 4 bases and J lost 6, with 21 bases in between. Produced via immunoSEQ multiplex PCR; TCRdb's table is partial and in-frame only. The sample shows 190,000 or so clones, about 91% of them seen only once. The receptor was isolated from a woman in her twenties or thirties with acute or convalescent COVID-19. The chain joins TRBV7-9 to TRBJ1-2; tentatively, D is TRBD1 (5 bases). Sequencing input: peripheral blood. The CDR3 DNA reads TGTGCCAGCAGCTCTAGTGTTTGGATGGGGACTAATGGCTACACCTTC. Amino acids: CASSSSVWMGTNGYTF. The full variable domain, with the rest looked up from reference TRBV7-9 and TRBJ1-2, is DTGVSQNPRHKITKRGQNVTFRCDPISEHNRLYWYRQTLGQGPEFLTYFQNEAQLEKSRLLSDRFSAERPKGSFSTLEIQRTEQGDSAMYLCASSSSVWMGTNGYTFGSGTRLTVV.